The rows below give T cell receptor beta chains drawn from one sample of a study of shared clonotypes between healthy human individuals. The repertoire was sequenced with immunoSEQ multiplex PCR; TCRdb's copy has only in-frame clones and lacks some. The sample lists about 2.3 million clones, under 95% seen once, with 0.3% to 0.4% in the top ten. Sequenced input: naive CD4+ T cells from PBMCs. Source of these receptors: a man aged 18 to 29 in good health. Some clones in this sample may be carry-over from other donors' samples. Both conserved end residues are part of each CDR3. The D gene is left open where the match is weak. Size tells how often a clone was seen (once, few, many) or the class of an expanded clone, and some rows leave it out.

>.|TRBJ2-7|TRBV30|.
CAWSHTGTEQYF
TGTGCCTGGAGTCACACAGGGACCGAGCAGTACTTC
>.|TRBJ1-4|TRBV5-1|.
CASSSTLNVNEKLFF
TGCGCCAGCAGCTCCACGTTGAACGTGAATGAAAAACTGTTTTTT
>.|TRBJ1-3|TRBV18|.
CASSPPQQGRNTIYF
TGTGCCAGCTCACCACCTCAGCAGGGGAGAAACACCATATATTTT
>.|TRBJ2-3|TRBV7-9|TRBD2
CASSLEGGRSDTQYF
TGTGCCAGCAGCTTGGAGGGCGGGAGATCAGATACGCAGTATTTT
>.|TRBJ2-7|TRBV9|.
CASSAGGHPSYEQYF
TGTGCCAGCAGCGCGGGGGGACACCCCTCCTACGAGCAGTACTTC
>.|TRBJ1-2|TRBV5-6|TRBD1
CASSREPTGREGYTF
TGTGCCAGCAGTCGAGAGCCGACAGGGCGTGAGGGCTACACCTTC
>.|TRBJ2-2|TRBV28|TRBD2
CASNSGGPAGELFF
TGTGCCAGCAATTCGGGGGGGCCCGCCGGGGAGCTGTTTTTT
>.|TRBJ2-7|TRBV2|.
CASSGQGQTYEQYF
TGTGCCAGCAGTGGGCAGGGGCAAACCTACGAGCAGTACTTC
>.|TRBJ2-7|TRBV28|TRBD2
CASSSGLAGVYEQYF
TGTGCCAGCAGCTCCGGACTAGCGGGAGTCTACGAGCAGTACTTC
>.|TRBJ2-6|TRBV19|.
CASTNRAGANVLTF
TGTGCCAGCACCAACAGGGCTGGGGCCAACGTCCTGACTTTC
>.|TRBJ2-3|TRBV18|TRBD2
CASSPQGLAGTDTQYF
TGTGCCAGCTCACCACAGGGACTAGCGGGCACAGATACGCAGTATTTT
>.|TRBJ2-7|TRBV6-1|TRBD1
CASSEGQGALYEQYF
TGTGCCAGCAGTGAGGGACAGGGGGCCCTCTACGAGCAGTACTTC
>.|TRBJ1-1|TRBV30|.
CAWSRDRNTEAFF
TGTGCCTGGAGTAGAGACAGAAACACTGAAGCTTTCTTT
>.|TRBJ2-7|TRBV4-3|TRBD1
CASSPNPTGGEEQYF
TGCGCCAGCAGCCCAAACCCGACAGGGGGAGAAGAGCAGTACTTC
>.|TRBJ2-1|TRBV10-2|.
CASSEGSLEDEQFF
TGCGCCAGCAGTGAAGGGTCGCTGGAGGATGAGCAGTTCTTC
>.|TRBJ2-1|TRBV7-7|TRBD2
CASSQSGRAGLNEQFF
TGTGCCAGCAGCCAAAGCGGGAGGGCTGGCTTGAATGAGCAGTTCTTC
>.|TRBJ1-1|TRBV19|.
CASVVEFEAFF
TGTGCCAGTGTGGTGGAGTTCGAAGCTTTCTTT
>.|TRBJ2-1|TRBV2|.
CASSEITTSYNEQFF
TGTGCCAGCAGCGAGATAACAACGAGCTACAATGAGCAGTTCTTC
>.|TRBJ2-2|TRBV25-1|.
CASGQGRDGELFF
TGTGCCAGTGGGCAGGGGCGGGACGGGGAGCTGTTTTTT
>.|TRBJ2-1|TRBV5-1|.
CASSPRSIPNEQFF
TGCGCCAGCAGCCCTCGTTCGATTCCGAATGAGCAGTTCTTC
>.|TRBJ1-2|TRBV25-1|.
CASSEPGTSGGYTF
TGTGCCAGCAGTGAACCTGGGACGTCCGGCGGCTACACCTTC
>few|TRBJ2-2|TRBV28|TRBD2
CASSLIPAGAGELFF
TGTGCCAGCAGTTTGATCCCAGCGGGAGCCGGGGAGCTGTTTTTT
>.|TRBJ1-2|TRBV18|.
CASSDGTESYGYTF
TGTGCCAGCTCAGATGGGACGGAAAGCTATGGCTACACCTTC
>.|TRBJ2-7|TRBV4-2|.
CASSQGTGEEIYEQYF
TGTGCCAGCAGCCAGGGTACAGGAGAAGAAATCTACGAGCAGTACTTC
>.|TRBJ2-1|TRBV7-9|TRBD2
CASSLRGLADNEQFF
TGTGCCAGCAGCTTAAGGGGACTAGCGGACAATGAGCAGTTCTTC
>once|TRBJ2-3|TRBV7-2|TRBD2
CASSRSGTSTDTQYF
TGTGCCAGCAGCCGGAGCGGGACTAGCACAGATACGCAGTATTTT
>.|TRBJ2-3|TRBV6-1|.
CASSGRDTSSTDTQYF
TGTGCCAGCAGTGGCCGGGACACCTCTAGCACAGATACGCAGTATTTT
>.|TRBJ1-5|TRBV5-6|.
CASSFRPGQPQHF
TGTGCCAGCAGCTTTAGACCCGGTCAGCCCCAGCATTTT
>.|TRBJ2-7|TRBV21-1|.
CASTKTLAAYEQYF
TGTGCCAGCACCAAGACTCTGGCCGCATACGAGCAGTACTTC
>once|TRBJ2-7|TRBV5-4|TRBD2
CASSPGTSGGLYEQYF
TGTGCCAGCAGCCCTGGGACTAGCGGGGGCCTCTACGAGCAGTACTTC
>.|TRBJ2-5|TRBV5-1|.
CASSLGQGQETQYF
TGCGCCAGCAGCCTCGGACAAGGACAAGAGACCCAGTACTTC
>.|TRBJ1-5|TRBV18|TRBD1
CASSLYSTGAVNQPQHF
TGTGCCAGCTCACTGTATTCGACAGGGGCGGTCAATCAGCCCCAGCATTTT
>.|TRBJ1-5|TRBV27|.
CASSLWGTPTMGQPQHF
TGTGCCAGCAGTTTATGGGGGACACCGACAATGGGTCAGCCCCAGCATTTT
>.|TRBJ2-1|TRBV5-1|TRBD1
CASTQTTGPNEQFF
TGCGCCAGCACCCAAACGACAGGGCCCAATGAGCAGTTCTTC
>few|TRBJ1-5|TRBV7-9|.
CASSLLDSVSPQHF
TGTGCCAGCAGCTTACTAGACAGCGTTTCACCCCAGCATTTT
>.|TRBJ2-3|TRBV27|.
CASSRTSPTDTQYF
TGTGCCAGCAGTAGAACTAGTCCCACAGATACGCAGTATTTT
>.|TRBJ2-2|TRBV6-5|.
CASSTGWNTGELFF
TGTGCCAGCAGTACAGGGTGGAACACCGGGGAGCTGTTTTTT
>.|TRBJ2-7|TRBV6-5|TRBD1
CASSYSKDRGGEQYF
TGTGCCAGCAGTTACTCGAAGGACAGGGGCGGCGAGCAGTACTTC
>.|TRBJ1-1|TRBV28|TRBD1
CASSLSGGRDLNTEAFF
TGTGCCAGCAGTTTATCAGGGGGGCGCGACTTGAACACTGAAGCTTTCTTT
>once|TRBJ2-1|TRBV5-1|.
CASSLDGVLSYNEQFF
TGCGCCAGCAGCTTGGATGGGGTTCTCTCCTACAATGAGCAGTTCTTC
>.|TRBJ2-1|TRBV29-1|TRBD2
CSVGSGRRGEQFF
TGCAGCGTTGGTAGCGGGAGGCGGGGTGAGCAGTTCTTC
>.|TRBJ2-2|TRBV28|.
CASREAGVTGELFF
TGTGCCAGCAGGGAGGCAGGGGTAACCGGGGAGCTGTTTTTT
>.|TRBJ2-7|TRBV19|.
CASSPGRGRSYEQYF
TGTGCCAGTAGCCCAGGGAGGGGGCGCTCCTACGAGCAGTACTTC
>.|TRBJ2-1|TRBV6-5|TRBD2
CASGVMGGSYNEQFF
TGTGCCAGCGGGGTCATGGGCGGGAGTTACAATGAGCAGTTCTTC
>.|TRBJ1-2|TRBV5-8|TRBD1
CASSLSGTGGGYTF
TGTGCCAGCAGCTTGTCCGGGACAGGGGGTGGCTACACCTTC